Here is one TCR beta chain with its context. Its antigen is unidentified. Caucasian individuals from Russia who were healthy and aged about 6 to 95 acted as donors. This entry comes from a study of blood T cells in healthy people across ages. Whole-study findings and limits: Long-lived donors exceeded aged donors in naive CD4+ cells and diversity. Unknown CMV status may confound age-related changes in expanded clones. A roughly linear age-dependent decrease characterized TCR beta diversity per million T cells.

The CDR3 spans 15 residues. The second PCR ran about 6 to 11 cycles with a sample-barcoded 5' primer and J-beta primers. TCRdb recomputed calls from the 5' RACE reads with MiXCR, one row per CDR3 protein. The sample lists 730,000 or so distinct CDR3 sequences, about 43% occurring once. The V and J genes are TRBV21-1 and TRBJ2-1; the D call in the table, TRBD2, was not verified against the DNA. TRBV21-1 is a listed pseudogene. The clonotype was recovered from a man aged 80 or over in good health. Sequencing was done on a sample of blood. The CDR3 sequence is CANLRGRVIYNEQFF. The CDR3 coding sequence is TGTGCCAACCTTAGAGGCAGGGTAATCTACAATGAGCAGTTCTTC.